A single sample is the source of the 24 T cell receptor beta chains below, sequenced in a study of blood T cell repertoires in COVID-19. Only in-frame clones appear in the TCRdb table, and some are missing; sequencing was by immunoSEQ multiplex PCR. The sample includes 200,000 or so clones, approximately 92% of them seen just once. The sample comprised PBMCs or T cells enriched from blood (not recorded which). These receptors all come from a woman between 35 and 50 years old with acute COVID-19.

V gene TRBV5-4 combines with J gene TRBJ2-3, with 7 bases lining up with TRBD1. The J segment lost 3 bases and the V segment lost 0 bases, leaving 10 bases of the junction unmatched. Germline CDR1 is SGHNT and CDR2 is YYREEE (reference sequence). This CDR3 has 17 amino acids. CDR3 coding DNA: TGTGCCAGCAGCTTGGAACCCGGGACAGAGGTGACAGATACGCAGTATTTT. Translation: CASSLEPGTEVTDTQYF.

CDR3 loop: CASSLFQGTNYGYTF. The CDR3 DNA reads as TGCGCCAGCAGCTTGTTTCAGGGTACTAACTATGGCTACACCTTC. The J gene is TRBJ1-2, the V gene TRBV5-1, with D perhaps TRBD1 (5 bases). Trimming took 1 base from V and 0 from J, leaving 10 bases between them. The germline CDR1 and CDR2 sequences are SGHRS and YFSETQ. The CDR3 is 15 residues long.

The chain links TRBV10-3 to TRBJ2-7; 8 bases line up with TRBD2. The trim removed 6 bases at V and 2 bases at J, leaving 6 bases unmatched. The CDR3 loop spans 14 amino acids. The germline gives CDR1 ENHRY, CDR2 SYGVKD. CDR3 DNA sequence: TGTGCCATCAGGGGAGCGGGAGACCCCTACGAGCAGTACTTC. This encodes CAIRGAGDPYEQYF.

This chain joins TRBV19 and TRBJ1-1; 7 bases are a match to TRBD1. Germline assignment: CDR1 LNHDA and CDR2 SQIVND (reference sequence). CDR3 length: 16 amino acids. The V and J ends lost 3 bases and 1 base, in that order; junction bases with no gene match: 8. CDR3 sequence (DNA): TGTGCCAGTAGTATCGGGACAGAAGAGAAGAACACTGAAGCTTTCTTT. This gives the protein CASSIGTEEKNTEAFF.

On this clone itself: Other DNA sequences in this sample translate to the same CDR3. The chain uses TRBV7-9 and TRBJ1-3, with TRBD1 matching 7 bases. The CDR3 is 14 amino acids. Germline assignment: CDR1 SEHNR and CDR2 FQNEAQ (reference sequence). J gave up 0 bases and V 5 bases, and 1 base lay outside the gene matches. CDR3 amino acids: CASSRQGSGNTIYF. In DNA form, the CDR3 reads TGTGCCAGCAGCCGACAGGGCTCTGGAAACACCATATATTTT. Full variable domain (remainder filled in from reference TRBV7-9 and TRBJ1-3): DTGVSQNPRHKITKRGQNVTFRCDPISEHNRLYWYRQTLGQGPEFLTYFQNEAQLEKSRLLSDRFSAERPKGSFSTLEIQRTEQGDSAMYLCASSRQGSGNTIYFGEGSWLTVV.

The CDR3 loop reads CASILTTPQAGGFQETQYF. For the CDR3, the DNA is TGTGCCAGTATTCTCACCACCCCTCAAGCGGGAGGGTTTCAAGAGACCCAGTACTTC. The V call is TRBV21-1, the J call TRBJ2-5; the table's D call TRBD2 went unverified against the DNA. TRBV21-1 corresponds to a pseudogene. CDR3 length equals 19 residues.

This clone has just one count. This chain connects TRBV4-1 to TRBJ2-1; the match to TRBD2 covers 13 bases. The CDR3 covers 16 residues. V lost 0 bases, J lost 9 bases, and 5 bases stayed unmatched. Germline assignment: CDR1 MGHRA and CDR2 YSYEKL. The CDR3 here is CASSQDPGLAGVEQFF. Written as DNA, the CDR3 is TGCGCCAGCAGCCAAGATCCCGGACTAGCGGGAGTTGAGCAGTTCTTC.

The chain uses TRBV7-2 and TRBJ2-1, with 8 bases matching TRBD2. Germline values: CDR1 SGHTA, CDR2 FQGNSA. This CDR3 comprises 16 residues. After removal of 0 bases from V and 4 bases from J, the junction contained 5 bases not matched to a gene. CDR3 in DNA: TGTGCCAGCAGCTTAGCTTACAGCGGGAGATACAATGAGCAGTTCTTC. Protein: CASSLAYSGRYNEQFF.

V and J are TRBV24-1 and TRBJ2-4, with 12 positions matching TRBD1. Germline trimming cut 3 bases from V and 9 bases from J; bases unmatched to any gene: 11. The CDR3 is 17 amino acids. CDR1 is KGHDR and CDR2 is SFDVKD in the germline V gene. The CDR3 DNA reads as TGTGCCACCAGTGATGCGCCCGGGACAGGGGGCGCAGGCATTCAGTACTTC. Protein product: CATSDAPGTGGAGIQYF.

This clone was counted ten times or more. This sequence joins TRBV9 and TRBJ2-2; D might be TRBD2 (5 bases). Germline CDR1 reads SGDLS; CDR2 reads YYNGEE. The CDR3 is 15 residues long. V dropped 1 base and J dropped 5 bases, with 12 bases sitting between them. The CDR3 spells CASSVSPGSTGELFF. Written as DNA, the CDR3 is TGTGCCAGCAGCGTATCCCCGGGATCAACCGGGGAGCTGTTTTTT.

The J gene is TRBJ1-2, the V gene TRBV21-1; the D call TRBD1 from the table was never checked on the DNA. TRBV21-1 is noted as a pseudogene. There are 16 residues in the CDR3. Here the CDR3 reads CASSKLRGGQVDGYTF. As DNA, the CDR3 is TGTGCCAGCAGCAAACTAAGGGGGGGACAGGTCGATGGCTACACCTTC.

The V and J genes are TRBV28 and TRBJ1-4; no clear D gene. This CDR3 is built from 12 residues. V was pared by 6 bases and J by 6 bases, with 8 bases between. Germline V gives CDR1 MDHEN, CDR2 SYDVKM. CDR3 sequence reads: CASRVRDEKLFF. DNA of the CDR3: TGTGCCAGCAGGGTTCGAGATGAAAAACTGTTTTTT.

V is TRBV2 and J is TRBJ2-1, with D possibly being TRBD1 (6 bases). CDR3 length: 14 residues. V was trimmed by 11 bases and J by 0 bases, leaving 14 bases between them. CDR1 and CDR2 from the germline V gene are SNHLY and FYNNEI. CDR3 in DNA: TGTGCCCCCAGGGGCCCTGGCTCCTACAATGAGCAGTTCTTC. Translated: CAPRGPGSYNEQFF.

The chain carries TRBV25-1 and TRBJ2-1; 11 bases line up with TRBD1. The ends lost 5 bases at V and 12 bases at J; junction bases unmatched: 18. The CDR3 length is 17 residues. CDR1 is MGHDK and CDR2 is SYGVNS in the germline V gene. CDR3 in amino acids: CASSPRSGTGGRSGQFF. CDR3 coding DNA: TGTGCCAGCAGTCCGAGGTCCGGGACAGGGGGTAGGTCGGGGCAGTTCTTC. Variable domain in full (rest from reference TRBV25-1 and TRBJ2-1): EADIYQTPRYLVIGTGKKITLECSQTMGHDKMYWYQQDPGMELHLIHYSYGVNSTEKGDLSSESTVSRIRTEHFPLTLESARPSHTSQYLCASSPRSGTGGRSGQFFGPGTRLTVL.

The J gene is TRBJ2-3, the V gene TRBV9; no firm D call. The CDR3 runs to 12 residues. Germline V lookup: CDR1 SGDLS, CDR2 YYNGEE. V was clipped by 3 bases and J by 3 bases, with 5 bases between them. The CDR3 nucleotides are TGTGCCAGCAGCGAACATACAGATACGCAGTATTTT. This sequence encodes CASSEHTDTQYF.

V is TRBV19 and J is TRBJ1-1, with 7 bases aligning to TRBD1. The trim removed 6 bases at V and 2 bases at J, leaving 9 bases unmatched. Germline CDR1 reads LNHDA; CDR2 reads SQIVND (reference sequence). The CDR3 contains 15 residues. DNA for the CDR3: TGTGCCAGTAGCCGAGGGGACAGTGGTAACACTGAAGCTTTCTTT. Protein: CASSRGDSGNTEAFF.

V gene TRBV11-1 combines with J gene TRBJ2-5; D perhaps matches TRBD2 (5 bases). The CDR3 runs 14 residues. Germline CDR1 SGHAT, CDR2 FQDESV (reference sequence). Trimming removed 2 bases from V and 0 bases from J, with 7 bases in between. DNA of the CDR3: TGTGCCAGCAGCTTAAGGCGGGACCAAGAGACCCAGTACTTC. Its translation is CASSLRRDQETQYF. Based on the CDR3 plus reference TRBV11-1 and TRBJ2-5, the full variable domain is EAEVAQSPRYKITEKSQAVAFWCDPISGHATLYWYRQILGQGPELLVQFQDESVVDDSQLPKDRFSAERLKGVDSTLKIQPAELGDSAMYLCASSLRRDQETQYFGPGTRLLVL.

The chain employs TRBV6-2 or TRBV6-3 and TRBJ2-2; 11 bases align to TRBD2. Germline CDR1 is MNHEY and CDR2 is SVGEGT. V shed 0 bases, J shed 6 bases, and the junction held 12 bases outside the gene matches. The CDR3 covers 19 residues. The CDR3 spells CASSYSDLAGGFFAGELFF. The CDR3 DNA follows: TGTGCCAGCAGTTACTCCGATCTAGCGGGAGGTTTTTTTGCCGGGGAGCTGTTTTTT.

The chain recombines TRBV5-1 with TRBJ2-5; a possible D gene is TRBD2 (5 bases). The CDR3 is 15 residues long. V dropped 3 bases and J dropped 5 bases, with 17 bases sitting between them. The germline V gene has CDR1 SGHRS and CDR2 YFSETQ. DNA of the CDR3: TGCGCCAGCAGCTCCCAGTCGGGGATGGGGGAGACCCAGTACTTC. It codes for CASSSQSGMGETQYF.

J is TRBJ2-2 and V is TRBV7-8; D possibly corresponds to TRBD1 (6 bases). CDR3 length: 16 residues. Looked up from germline, CDR1 is SGHVS and CDR2 is FQNEAQ. Trimming cost V 5 bases and J 1 base, with 14 bases left between them. In DNA form, the CDR3 reads TGTGCCAGCAGCCCCCGACAGGTTCGGAACACCGGGGAGCTGTTTTTT. It translates to CASSPRQVRNTGELFF. Filled out from reference TRBV7-8 and TRBJ2-2, the complete variable domain reads GAGVSQSPRYKVAKRGQDVALRCDPISGHVSLFWYQQALGQGPEFLTYFQNEAQLDKSGLPSDRFFAERPEGSVSTLKIQRTQQEDSAVYLCASSPRQVRNTGELFFGEGSRLTVL.

This chain joins TRBV9 and TRBJ2-7, with TRBD2 matching 8 bases. The CDR3 length is 14 residues. The trim removed 3 bases at V and 3 bases at J, leaving 5 bases unmatched. Germline CDR1 reads SGDLS; CDR2 reads YYNGEE. CDR3 sequence (DNA): TGTGCCAGCAGCGCGCCGGGACTAGACTACGAGCAGTACTTC. Its translation: CASSAPGLDYEQYF. The variable domain in full, completed from reference TRBV9 and TRBJ2-7, reads DSGVTQTPKHLITATGQRVTLRCSPRSGDLSVYWYQQSLDQGLQFLIQYYNGEERAKGNILERFSAQQFPDLHSELNLSSLELGDSALYFCASSAPGLDYEQYFGPGTRLTVT.

This chain connects TRBV15 to TRBJ1-4; D possibly corresponds to TRBD1 (6 bases). V was clipped by 1 base and J by 6 bases, with 15 bases between them. CDR1 LNHNV and CDR2 YYDKDF come from the germline V gene (reference sequence). This CDR3 spans 16 amino acids. The CDR3 spells CATSRVIRGSDEKLFF. The DNA for the CDR3 is TGTGCCACCAGCAGAGTAATCAGGGGATCGGATGAAAAACTGTTTTTT.

The chain recombines TRBV19 with TRBJ2-5; 7 positions agree with TRBD2. Trimming cost V 3 bases and J 4 bases; bases outside gene matches: 8. CDR1 is LNHDA, CDR2 SQIVND, per germline (reference sequence). There are 15 residues in the CDR3. The CDR3 loop reads CASSIGDYQGETQYF. The CDR3 DNA reads as TGTGCCAGTAGTATCGGGGACTACCAGGGAGAGACCCAGTACTTC.

This clone was seen only once. This chain uses TRBV7-6 with TRBJ2-7; 7 bases are shared with TRBD1. Germline assignment: CDR1 SGHVS and CDR2 FNYEAQ. The CDR3 runs 16 residues. The V and J ends lost 5 bases and 5 bases, in that order; junction bases with no gene match: 15. Written as DNA, the CDR3 is TGTGCCAGCAGCAGACCCGGGACAGAACAAGCGGACGAGCAGTACTTC. Protein sequence: CASSRPGTEQADEQYF.